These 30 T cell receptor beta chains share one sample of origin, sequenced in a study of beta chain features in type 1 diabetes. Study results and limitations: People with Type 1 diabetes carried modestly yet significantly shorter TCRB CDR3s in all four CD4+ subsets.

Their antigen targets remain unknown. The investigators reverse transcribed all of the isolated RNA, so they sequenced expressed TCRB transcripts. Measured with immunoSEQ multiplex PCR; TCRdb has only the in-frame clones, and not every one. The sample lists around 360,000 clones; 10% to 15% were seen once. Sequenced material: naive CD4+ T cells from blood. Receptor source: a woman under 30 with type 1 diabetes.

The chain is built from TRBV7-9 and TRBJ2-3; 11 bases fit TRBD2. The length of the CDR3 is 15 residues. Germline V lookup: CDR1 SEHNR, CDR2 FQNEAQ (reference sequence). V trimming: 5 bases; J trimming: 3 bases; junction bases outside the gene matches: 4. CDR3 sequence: CASSQTSGVTDTQYF. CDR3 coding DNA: TGTGCCAGCAGCCAGACTAGCGGGGTTACAGATACGCAGTATTTT.

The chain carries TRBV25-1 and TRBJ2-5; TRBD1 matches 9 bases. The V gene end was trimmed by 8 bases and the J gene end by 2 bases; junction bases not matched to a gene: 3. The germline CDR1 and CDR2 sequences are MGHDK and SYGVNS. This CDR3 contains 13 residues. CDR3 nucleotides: TGTGCCAGCGTCGACAGGGGGCAAGAGACCCAGTACTTC. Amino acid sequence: CASVDRGQETQYF.

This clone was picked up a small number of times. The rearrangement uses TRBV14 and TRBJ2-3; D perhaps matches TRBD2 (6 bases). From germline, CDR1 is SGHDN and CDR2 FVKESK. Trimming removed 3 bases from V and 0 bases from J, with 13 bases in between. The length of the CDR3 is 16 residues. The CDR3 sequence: CASSHKTGRSTDTQYF. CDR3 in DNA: TGTGCCAGCAGCCACAAGACGGGGAGGAGCACAGATACGCAGTATTTT.

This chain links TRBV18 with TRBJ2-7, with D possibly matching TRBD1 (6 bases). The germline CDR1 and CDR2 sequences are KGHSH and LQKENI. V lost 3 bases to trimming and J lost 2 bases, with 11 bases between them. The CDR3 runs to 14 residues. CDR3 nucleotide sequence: TGTGCCAGCTCACCGGGACAAATCGCCTACGAGCAGTACTTC. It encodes CASSPGQIAYEQYF.

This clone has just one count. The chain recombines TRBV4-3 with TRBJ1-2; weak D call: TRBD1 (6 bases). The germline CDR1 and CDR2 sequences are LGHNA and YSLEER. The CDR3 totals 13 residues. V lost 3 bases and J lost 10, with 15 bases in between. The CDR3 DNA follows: TGCGCCAGCAGCCACCCAGGGGTCTCAACCTACACCTTC. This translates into CASSHPGVSTYTF.

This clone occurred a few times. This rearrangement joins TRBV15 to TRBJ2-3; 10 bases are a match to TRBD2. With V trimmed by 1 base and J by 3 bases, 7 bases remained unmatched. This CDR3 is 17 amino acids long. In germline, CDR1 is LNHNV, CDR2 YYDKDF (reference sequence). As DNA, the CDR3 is TGTGCCACCAGCAGAGGGTTACTAGCGGGATCTACAGATACGCAGTATTTT. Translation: CATSRGLLAGSTDTQYF.

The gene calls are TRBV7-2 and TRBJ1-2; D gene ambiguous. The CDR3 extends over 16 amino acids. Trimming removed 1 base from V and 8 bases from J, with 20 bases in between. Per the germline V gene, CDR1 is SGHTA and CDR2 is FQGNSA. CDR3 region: CASSLVSGIGRGGYTF. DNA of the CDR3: TGTGCCAGCAGCTTAGTTTCTGGGATAGGCCGCGGGGGCTACACCTTC.

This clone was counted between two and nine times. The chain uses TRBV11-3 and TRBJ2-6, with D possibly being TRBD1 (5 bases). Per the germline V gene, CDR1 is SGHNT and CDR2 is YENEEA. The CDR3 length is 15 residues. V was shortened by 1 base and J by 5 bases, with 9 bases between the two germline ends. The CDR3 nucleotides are TGTGCCAGCAGCTTAGTGCAGGGCTGGGCCAACGTCCTGACTTTC. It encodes CASSLVQGWANVLTF.

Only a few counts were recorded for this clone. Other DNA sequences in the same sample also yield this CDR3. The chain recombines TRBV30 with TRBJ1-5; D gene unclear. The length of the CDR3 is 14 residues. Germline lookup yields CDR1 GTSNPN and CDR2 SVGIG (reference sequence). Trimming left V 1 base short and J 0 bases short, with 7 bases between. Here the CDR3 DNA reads TGTGCCTGGAGTGCCGGAGTTAGCAATCAGCCCCAGCATTTT. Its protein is CAWSAGVSNQPQHF. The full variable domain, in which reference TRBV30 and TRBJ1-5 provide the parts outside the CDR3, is SQTIHQWPATLVQPVGSPLSLECTVEGTSNPNLYWYRQAAGRGLQLLFYSVGIGQISSEVPQNLSASRPQDRQFILSSKKLLLSDSGFYLCAWSAGVSNQPQHFGDGTRLSIL.

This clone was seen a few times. The CDR3 DNA is TGTGCCAGCAGCCGGTCGACTAGCGGAAAACACACAGATACGCAGTATTTT. Its translation is CASSRSTSGKHTDTQYF. This chain joins TRBV5-6 and TRBJ2-3; 9 bases match TRBD2. Trimming took 4 bases from V and 2 from J; bases not matched to a gene: 11. Germline CDR1 and CDR2: SGHDT and YYEEEE. The CDR3 runs to 17 residues.

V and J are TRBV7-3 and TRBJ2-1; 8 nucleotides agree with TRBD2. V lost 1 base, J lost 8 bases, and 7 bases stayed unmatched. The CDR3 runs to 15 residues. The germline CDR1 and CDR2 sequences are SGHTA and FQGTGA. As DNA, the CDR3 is TGTGCCAGCAGCTTAAGCAGCGGGAGAGGCGATGAGCAGTTCTTC. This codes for CASSLSSGRGDEQFF.

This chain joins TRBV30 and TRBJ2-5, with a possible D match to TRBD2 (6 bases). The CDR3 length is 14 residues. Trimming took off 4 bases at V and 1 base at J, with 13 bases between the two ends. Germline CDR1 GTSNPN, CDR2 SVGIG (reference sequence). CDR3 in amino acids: CAWNRDSGQETQYF. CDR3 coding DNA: TGTGCCTGGAACCGGGACTCGGGCCAAGAGACCCAGTACTTC.

CDR3 coding DNA: TGTGCCAGTAGGAGGATAGCGGATACTACCTACGAGCAGTACTTC. Translation: CASRRIADTTYEQYF. The chain couples TRBV19 to TRBJ2-7; D perhaps matches TRBD2 (6 bases). The germline V gene has CDR1 LNHDA and CDR2 SQIVND (reference sequence). The CDR3 is made up of 15 amino acids. V was cut by 6 bases and J by 2 bases, with 17 bases left in between.

The CDR3 DNA reads as TGTGCCAGCAGCTTAGAGGGACAAGAAGCTTTCTTT. It translates to CASSLEGQEAFF. This sequence joins TRBV7-9 and TRBJ1-1, with D perhaps matching TRBD1 (6 bases). The V and J ends lost 1 base and 8 bases respectively, with 8 bases between them. Germline V gene data show CDR1 as SEHNR and CDR2 as FQNEAQ (reference sequence). This CDR3 contains 12 residues.

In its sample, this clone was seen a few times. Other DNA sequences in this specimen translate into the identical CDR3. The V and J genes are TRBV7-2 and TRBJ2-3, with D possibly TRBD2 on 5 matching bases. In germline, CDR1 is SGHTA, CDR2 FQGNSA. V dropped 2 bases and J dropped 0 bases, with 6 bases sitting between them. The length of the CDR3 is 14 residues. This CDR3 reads CASSLRGSTDTQYF. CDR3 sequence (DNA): TGTGCCAGCAGCTTACGGGGTAGCACAGATACGCAGTATTTT. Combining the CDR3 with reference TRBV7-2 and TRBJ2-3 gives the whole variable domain GAGVSQSPSNKVTEKGKDVELRCDPISGHTALYWYRQSLGQGLEFLIYFQGNSAPDKSGLPSDRFSAERTGGSVSTLTIQRTQQEDSAVYLCASSLRGSTDTQYFGPGTRLTVL.

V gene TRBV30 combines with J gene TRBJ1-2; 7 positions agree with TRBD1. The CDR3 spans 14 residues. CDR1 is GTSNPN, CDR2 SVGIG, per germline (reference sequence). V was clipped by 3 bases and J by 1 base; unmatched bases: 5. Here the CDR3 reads CAWRGQQYNYGYTF. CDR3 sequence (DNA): TGTGCCTGGAGGGGACAGCAGTATAACTATGGCTACACCTTC.

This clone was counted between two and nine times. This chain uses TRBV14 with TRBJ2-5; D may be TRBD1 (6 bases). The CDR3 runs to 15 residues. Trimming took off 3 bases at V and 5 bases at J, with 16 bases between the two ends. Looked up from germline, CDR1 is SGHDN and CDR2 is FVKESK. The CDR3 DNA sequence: TGTGCCAGCAGCCACCGACAGGTTCTCGGCGAGACCCAGTACTTC. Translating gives CASSHRQVLGETQYF.

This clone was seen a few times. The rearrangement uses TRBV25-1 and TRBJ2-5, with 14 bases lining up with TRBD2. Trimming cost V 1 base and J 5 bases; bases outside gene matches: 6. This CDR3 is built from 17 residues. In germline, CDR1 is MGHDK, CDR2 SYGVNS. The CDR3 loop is CASSESRTSGGSETQYF. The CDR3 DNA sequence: TGTGCCAGCAGTGAATCCCGGACTAGCGGGGGGTCTGAGACCCAGTACTTC.

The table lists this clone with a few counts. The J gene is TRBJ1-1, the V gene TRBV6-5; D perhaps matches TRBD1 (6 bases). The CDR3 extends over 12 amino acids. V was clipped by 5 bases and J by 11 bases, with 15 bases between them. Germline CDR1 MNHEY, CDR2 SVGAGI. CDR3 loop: CASSGNREDAFF. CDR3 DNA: TGTGCCAGCAGTGGGAACAGGGAAGACGCTTTCTTT.

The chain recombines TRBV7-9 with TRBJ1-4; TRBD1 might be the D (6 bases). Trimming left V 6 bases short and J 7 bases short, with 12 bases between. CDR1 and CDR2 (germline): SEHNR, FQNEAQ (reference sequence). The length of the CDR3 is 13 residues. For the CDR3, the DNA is TGTGCCAGCAGGATACGGGACACTGAAAAACTGTTTTTT. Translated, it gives CASRIRDTEKLFF. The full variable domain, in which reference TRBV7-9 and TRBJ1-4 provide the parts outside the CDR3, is DTGVSQNPRHKITKRGQNVTFRCDPISEHNRLYWYRQTLGQGPEFLTYFQNEAQLEKSRLLSDRFSAERPKGSFSTLEIQRTEQGDSAMYLCASRIRDTEKLFFGSGTQLSVL.

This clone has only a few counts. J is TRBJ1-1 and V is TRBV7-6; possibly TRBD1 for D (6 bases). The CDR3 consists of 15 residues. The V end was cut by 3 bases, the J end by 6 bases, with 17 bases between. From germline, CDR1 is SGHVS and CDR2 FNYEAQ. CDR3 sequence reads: CASSFPMGGAPEAFF. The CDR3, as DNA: TGTGCCAGCAGCTTCCCTATGGGGGGGGCCCCTGAAGCTTTCTTT.

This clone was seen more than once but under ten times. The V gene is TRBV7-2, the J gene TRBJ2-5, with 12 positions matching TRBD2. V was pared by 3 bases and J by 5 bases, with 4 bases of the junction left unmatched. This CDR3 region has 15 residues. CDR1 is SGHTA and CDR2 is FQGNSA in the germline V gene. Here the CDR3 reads CASSLTSGRYETQYF. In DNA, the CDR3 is TGTGCCAGCAGCTTGACTAGCGGGAGATATGAGACCCAGTACTTC.

The CDR3 region has the DNA TGCGCCAGCAGGGGAGCGGGCGGGGAGCTGTTTTTT. As protein: CASRGAGGELFF. V is TRBV4-1 and J is TRBJ2-2, with TRBD2 as a possible D gene (6 bases). The germline V and J ends were trimmed by 6 bases and 7 bases, with 9 bases remaining between them. Germline assignment: CDR1 MGHRA and CDR2 YSYEKL. CDR3 length: 12 amino acids.

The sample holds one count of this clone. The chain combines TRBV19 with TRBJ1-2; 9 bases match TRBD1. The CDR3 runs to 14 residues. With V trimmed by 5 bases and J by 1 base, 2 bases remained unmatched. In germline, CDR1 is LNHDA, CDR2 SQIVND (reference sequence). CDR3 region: CASSSTGGNYGYTF. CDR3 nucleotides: TGTGCCAGTAGTTCGACAGGGGGTAACTATGGCTACACCTTC.

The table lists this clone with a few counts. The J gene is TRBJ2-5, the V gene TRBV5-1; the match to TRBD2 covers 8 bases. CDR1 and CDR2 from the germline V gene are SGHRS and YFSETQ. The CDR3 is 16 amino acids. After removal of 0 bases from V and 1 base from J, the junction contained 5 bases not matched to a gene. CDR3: CASSLDPSGFQETQYF. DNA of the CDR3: TGCGCCAGCAGCTTGGATCCTAGCGGGTTCCAAGAGACCCAGTACTTC.

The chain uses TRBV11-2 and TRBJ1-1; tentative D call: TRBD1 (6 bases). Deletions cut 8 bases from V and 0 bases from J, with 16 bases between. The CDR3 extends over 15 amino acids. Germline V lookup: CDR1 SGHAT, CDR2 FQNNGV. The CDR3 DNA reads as TGTGCCAGCGATACCGGGACACCCCTGAACACTGAAGCTTTCTTT. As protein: CASDTGTPLNTEAFF.

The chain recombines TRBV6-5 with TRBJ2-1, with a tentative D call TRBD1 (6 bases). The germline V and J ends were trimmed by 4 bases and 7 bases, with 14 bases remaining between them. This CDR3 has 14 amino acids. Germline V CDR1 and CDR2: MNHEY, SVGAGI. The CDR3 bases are TGTGCCAGCAGTTCCTTTCAGGGGACGAATGAGCAGTTCTTC. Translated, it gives CASSSFQGTNEQFF.

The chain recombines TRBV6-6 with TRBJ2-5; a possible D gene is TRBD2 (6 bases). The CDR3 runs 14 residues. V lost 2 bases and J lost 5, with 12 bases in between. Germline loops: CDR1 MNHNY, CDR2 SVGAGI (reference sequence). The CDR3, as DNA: TGTGCCAGCAGTTACGACGGGGGAGCGGAGACCCAGTACTTC. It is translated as CASSYDGGAETQYF.

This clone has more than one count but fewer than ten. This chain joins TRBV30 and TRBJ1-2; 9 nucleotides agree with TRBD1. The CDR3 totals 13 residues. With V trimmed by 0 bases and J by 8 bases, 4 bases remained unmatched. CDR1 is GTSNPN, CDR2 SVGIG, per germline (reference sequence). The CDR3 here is CAWSVQGASGYTF. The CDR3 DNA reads TGTGCCTGGAGTGTACAGGGGGCGAGCGGCTACACCTTC.

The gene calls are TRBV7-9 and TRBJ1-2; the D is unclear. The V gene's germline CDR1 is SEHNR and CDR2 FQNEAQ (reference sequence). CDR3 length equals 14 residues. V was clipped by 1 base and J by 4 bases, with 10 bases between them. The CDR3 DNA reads TGTGCCAGCAGCTTAGACGGGGTGAGCTATGGCTACACCTTC. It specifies CASSLDGVSYGYTF.